This TCR beta chain was identified during a study of vaccination and CD4 T cells after COVID-19. As for the study in general: Blood was drawn a median roughly 79 days post second dose, range 14 to 241. Study-wide points: Convalescent patients had a median around 87% of reactive clones appearing only post-vaccination.

Treatment described: approximately 11-day PBMC culture with coronavirus spike peptide pools or control peptides (ViraFEST assay). By sample share, this clonotype is medium-sized. Its matching antigen is unknown. Researchers used the Oncomine TCR Beta short-read assay to sequence DNA from cultured CD4+ T cells. TCRdb recomputed calls from the PCR reads with MiXCR, one row per CDR3 protein. The sample includes approximately 5,000 distinct CDR3 sequences, around 25% seen only once; the top ten take less than 25%. Per the germline V gene, CDR1 is SGHTA and CDR2 is FQGNSA. V was trimmed by 4 bases and J by 4 bases, leaving 8 bases between them. The CDR3 spans 13 residues.

The chain employs TRBV7-2 and TRBJ1-5; a possible D gene is TRBD1 (5 bases). The material sequenced was CD4+ T cells from blood, cultured in vitro, taken after SARS-CoV-2 vaccination. The origin of this receptor is a human donor who had recovered from COVID-19. The CDR3 DNA reads TGTGCCAGCAGCTCCCGGGGGAATCAGCCCCAGCATTTT. Translating gives CASSSRGNQPQHF.